This T cell receptor (beta chain) was sequenced for a study of blood T cell repertoires in COVID-19. At the level of the study: Specimens from acute and convalescent COVID-19 originated in the United States, Italy and Spain. PBMCs, B-cell-depleted T cells, or T cells were the source of the cDNA or gDNA that made up the material.

Germline assignment: CDR1 LNHDA and CDR2 SQIVND (reference sequence). This CDR3 contains 13 residues. Trimming took off 3 bases at V and 5 bases at J, with 8 bases between the two ends. Per the authors' pipeline: Estimation of nucleated cell counts relied on the amplification of reference gene primers. Some clones are missing from TCRdb's copy, which holds only in-frame ones; the method was immunoSEQ multiplex PCR. Clonal size and the V and J genes are those of that table, whereas D and trimming came from the DNA. Of about 180,000 clones in the sample, around 80% were seen once. This chain joins TRBV19 and TRBJ1-5; no firm D call. Material: peripheral blood. This receptor was identified in a man in his 70s with active or convalescent COVID-19. CDR3 sequence: CASSITGYQPQHF. The CDR3 nucleotides read TGTGCCAGTAGTATTACGGGATATCAGCCCCAGCATTTT.